One and the same sample provided the 30 T cell receptor beta chains below, sequenced in a study of T cell repertoires in cytomegalovirus infection. TCRdb reprocessed the reads with MiXCR, giving one entry per CDR3 protein. This sample has 400,000 or so distinct CDR3 sequences, with 25% to 40% found just once. Sequenced: PBMCs. The receptors were sampled from a human donor in good health (CMV status not recorded). Some clones in this sample may be carry-over from other donors' samples.

At least ten counts were recorded for this clonotype. The gene calls are TRBV7-6 and TRBJ1-3, with D hard to call. Deletions cut 5 bases from V and 1 base from J, with 3 bases between. This CDR3 is 12 amino acids long. Germline loops: CDR1 SGHVS, CDR2 FNYEAQ. The CDR3 sequence is CASSTSGNTIYF. CDR3 DNA sequence: TGTGCCAGCAGCACATCTGGAAACACCATATATTTT. The whole variable domain, remainder taken from reference TRBV7-6 and TRBJ1-3, is GAGVSQSPRYKVTKRGQDVALRCDPISGHVSLYWYRQALGQGPEFLTYFNYEAQQDKSGLPNDRFSAERPEGSISTLTIQRTEQRDSAMYRCASSTSGNTIYFGEGSWLTVV.

The sample holds many counts of this clonotype. The chain is built from TRBV7-8 and TRBJ2-7; possible D gene TRBD1, 6 bases. Germline values: CDR1 SGHVS, CDR2 FQNEAQ. Between the trimmed V and J ends, which lost 4 bases and 7 bases, there was a span of 20 bases. The CDR3 has 15 amino acids. CDR3 nucleotides: TGTGCCAGCAGCTCAGCAGGCACAGGGCTGGGAGAGCAGTACTTC. Its protein is CASSSAGTGLGEQYF.

The table lists this clonotype with a few counts. The genes are TRBV11-1 and TRBJ1-1; tentatively, D is TRBD1 (6 bases). The CDR3 is 16 residues long. CDR1 is SGHAT, CDR2 FQDESV, per germline (reference sequence). V shed 5 bases and J shed 5 bases, with 21 bases lying between them. The CDR3 coding sequence is TGTGCCAGCAGCCCGGACAGCCCGGGAGGGAGAACTGAAGCTTTCTTT. It translates to CASSPDSPGGRTEAFF.

The sample holds a few counts of this clonotype. The chain has TRBV2 and TRBJ1-2; D remains ambiguous. The CDR3 consists of 13 residues. Germline CDR1 and CDR2: SNHLY and FYNNEI. V was shortened by 7 bases and J by 8 bases, with 17 bases between the two germline ends. The CDR3 DNA reads as TGTGCCAGCACCCTGGACTGGAGGGAGGGCTACACCTTC. Amino acid sequence: CASTLDWREGYTF.

For this clonotype: This may arise from a read error, as a much more abundant clone is one base away. V gene TRBV12-3 or TRBV12-4 combines with J gene TRBJ2-7, with D possibly TRBD1 on 6 matching bases. This CDR3 region has 13 residues. The CDR3 loop reads CANSLHQGTEQYF. CDR3 coding DNA: TGTGCCAACAGTTTACACCAGGGGACCGAGCAGTACTTC.

This clonotype occurred many times. The gene calls are TRBV12-3 or TRBV12-4 and TRBJ2-5; 11 positions agree with TRBD2. The CDR3 loop spans 17 amino acids. Trimming removed 4 bases from V and 1 base from J; junction bases left unmatched: 8. CDR3 loop: CASSSPSGGYPQETQYF. CDR3 coding DNA: TGTGCCAGCAGTTCCCCTAGCGGGGGGTACCCCCAAGAGACCCAGTACTTC.

DNA for the CDR3: TGTGCCAGCAGCTTAGCAGTGAGTAGCGGTCCCACAGATACGCAGTATTTT. This sequence encodes CASSLAVSSGPTDTQYF. This rearrangement joins TRBV7-6 to TRBJ2-3; D may be TRBD2 (6 bases). The CDR3 totals 17 residues. Between the trimmed V and J ends, which lost 0 bases and 2 bases, there was a span of 15 bases. Germline lookup yields CDR1 SGHVS and CDR2 FNYEAQ.

This clonotype has more than one count but fewer than ten. The chain couples TRBV2 to TRBJ2-6; D is uncertain. CDR3 length: 15 residues. V was trimmed by 2 bases and J by 3 bases, leaving 8 bases between them. In germline, CDR1 is SNHLY, CDR2 FYNNEI. The CDR3 reads CASSENRVGANVLTF. The CDR3 nucleotides are TGTGCCAGCAGTGAAAATAGGGTTGGGGCCAACGTCCTGACTTTC. Variable domain in full (rest from reference TRBV2 and TRBJ2-6): EPEVTQTPSHQVTQMGQEVILRCVPISNHLYFYWYRQILGQKVEFLVSFYNNEISEKSEIFDDQFSVERPDGSNFTLKIRSTKLEDSAMYFCASSENRVGANVLTFGAGSRLTVL.

The sample holds many counts of this clonotype. V usage is TRBV6-2 or TRBV6-3 and J usage is TRBJ2-5, with D possibly TRBD2 on 6 matching bases. CDR1 is MNHEY, CDR2 SVGEGT, per germline. CDR3 length: 12 residues. V shed 3 bases and J shed 5 bases, with 7 bases lying between them. CDR3 in DNA: TGTGCCAGCAGTTATGGGAGGGAGACCCAGTACTTC. The encoded protein is CASSYGRETQYF.

The chain joins TRBV6-1 to TRBJ1-2, with TRBD1 identical over 7 bases. The CDR3 has 13 amino acids. J lost 4 bases, V lost 4 bases, and 3 bases had no gene match. Germline V gene sequence: CDR1 MNHNS, CDR2 SASEGT. Here the CDR3 DNA reads TGTGCCAGCAGTGGACAGGGCCCCTATGGCTACACCTTC. Protein: CASSGQGPYGYTF.

This chain connects TRBV10-3 to TRBJ2-5; D may correspond to TRBD1 or TRBD2 (6 bases each). Deletions cut 5 bases from V and 1 base from J, with 11 bases between. The germline gives CDR1 ENHRY, CDR2 SYGVKD. This CDR3 comprises 14 residues. Here the CDR3 DNA reads TGTGCCATCAGTAAGGGGGGACGCCAAGAGACCCAGTACTTC. It translates to CAISKGGRQETQYF.

This chain joins TRBV25-1 and TRBJ1-2; possible D gene TRBD1, 5 bases. V was clipped by 0 bases and J by 8 bases, with 19 bases between them. The length of the CDR3 is 16 residues. Germline V gives CDR1 MGHDK, CDR2 SYGVNS. The CDR3 sequence: CASSEYGQGGERGYTF. CDR3 nucleotide sequence: TGTGCCAGCAGTGAATATGGGCAGGGAGGTGAACGGGGCTACACCTTC.

The sample holds a few counts of this clonotype. The chain recombines TRBV11-2 with TRBJ2-1; D unclear. Germline values: CDR1 SGHAT, CDR2 FQNNGV. The CDR3 extends over 15 amino acids. Trimming cost V 3 bases and J 5 bases, with 14 bases left between them. The CDR3 here is CASSFIRAVDNEQFF. Here the CDR3 DNA reads TGTGCCAGCAGCTTTATCCGGGCGGTAGACAATGAGCAGTTCTTC.

This clonotype was observed many times. The chain couples TRBV11-3 to TRBJ2-5; weak D call: TRBD2 (7 bases). V was clipped by 4 bases and J by 3 bases, with 15 bases between them. There are 15 residues in the CDR3. From germline, CDR1 is SGHNT and CDR2 YENEEA. The CDR3 loop reads CASSSWGGPEETQYF. CDR3 nucleotide sequence: TGTGCCAGCAGCTCATGGGGGGGGCCCGAAGAGACCCAGTACTTC. The full variable domain, with the rest looked up from reference TRBV11-3 and TRBJ2-5, is EAGVVQSPRYKIIEKKQPVAFWCNPISGHNTLYWYLQNLGQGPELLIRYENEEAVDDSQLPKDRFSAERLKGVDSTLKIQPAELGDSAVYLCASSSWGGPEETQYFGPGTRLLVL.

Many counts were recorded for this clonotype. The chain is built from TRBV7-9 and TRBJ2-5, with 16 positions matching TRBD2. The CDR3 loop spans 17 amino acids. Germline loops: CDR1 SEHNR, CDR2 FQNEAQ (reference sequence). The junction had 6 bases not matched to a gene; V was cut back by 3 bases and J by 5 bases. The CDR3 spells CASSFPGLAGGMETQYF. The CDR3 coding sequence is TGTGCCAGCAGCTTCCCGGGACTAGCGGGGGGGATGGAGACCCAGTACTTC.

The chain links TRBV6-5 to TRBJ2-5; no firm D call. Per germline, CDR1 MNHEY and CDR2 SVGAGI. The CDR3 consists of 14 residues. V gave up 2 bases and J gave up 2 bases, with 9 bases separating them. The CDR3 loop reads CASSYSRIQETQYF. CDR3 bases: TGTGCCAGCAGTTACAGCAGAATTCAAGAGACCCAGTACTTC.

The chain has TRBV20-1 and TRBJ2-3; D assignment may be TRBD1 or TRBD2 (6 bases each). The V end lost 0 bases, the J end lost 5 bases, and 15 bases lay between the germline ends. CDR1 and CDR2 (germline): DFQATT, SNEGSKA (reference sequence). The CDR3 has 15 amino acids. The CDR3 spells CSARDPVGGGDTQYF. The CDR3 DNA follows: TGCAGTGCTAGAGATCCAGTGGGGGGCGGAGATACGCAGTATTTT.

The chain combines TRBV7-9 with TRBJ1-2; a possible D gene is TRBD1 (6 bases). CDR1 SEHNR and CDR2 FQNEAQ come from the germline V gene (reference sequence). Trimming pared 4 bases from V and 4 bases from J, leaving 16 bases between. This CDR3 is built from 15 residues. The CDR3 region has the DNA TGTGCCAGCAGCTCGCCAGGGGTTGTGGCCTATGGCTACACCTTC. Amino acid sequence: CASSSPGVVAYGYTF.

This clonotype was detected ten times or more. The chain combines TRBV6-1 with TRBJ1-1; 7 bases fit TRBD1. Trimming at V came to 11 bases and at J to 3 bases, leaving 12 bases not matched to a gene. The CDR3 extends over 14 amino acids. Per germline, CDR1 MNHNS and CDR2 SASEGT. In DNA form, the CDR3 reads TGTGCCGCCAACACAGGGGTAATCGACACTGAAGCTTTCTTT. It yields the protein CAANTGVIDTEAFF.

The chain combines TRBV6-1 with TRBJ1-1; 7 nucleotides line up with TRBD1. V dropped 5 bases and J dropped 5; count of bases not matched to a gene: 5. The CDR3 is made up of 13 amino acids. The germline CDR1 and CDR2 sequences are MNHNS and SASEGT. The CDR3 region has the DNA TGTGCCAGCAGTCCGACGACAGGGACTGAAGCTTTCTTT. Translating it yields CASSPTTGTEAFF.

This chain connects TRBV13 to TRBJ2-7, with 7 bases aligning to TRBD1. V dropped 5 bases and J dropped 3; count of bases not matched to a gene: 7. The CDR3 consists of 14 residues. CDR1 PRHDT and CDR2 FYEKMQ come from the germline V gene (reference sequence). CDR3 DNA sequence: TGTGCCAGCAGCACCCAGACAGGGTACTACGAGCAGTACTTC. Translating it yields CASSTQTGYYEQYF.

V is TRBV12-3 or TRBV12-4 and J is TRBJ1-5, with D maybe TRBD1 (6 bases). V was cut by 5 bases and J by 6 bases, with 17 bases left in between. The CDR3 loop spans 15 amino acids. CDR3 coding DNA: TGTGCCAGCAGTCCCTTGGGGGGGGCGGGTCAGCCCCAGCATTTT. It encodes CASSPLGGAGQPQHF.

This clonotype was seen more than once but under ten times. The rearrangement uses TRBV6-1 and TRBJ2-3, with a possible D match to TRBD2 (6 bases). From germline, CDR1 is MNHNS and CDR2 SASEGT. This CDR3 has 18 residues. The V end was cut by 5 bases, the J end by 0 bases, with 21 bases between. CDR3: CASSNRAGPFFSTDTQYF. The CDR3 nucleotides are TGTGCCAGCAGTAATAGAGCGGGCCCATTCTTTAGCACAGATACGCAGTATTTT.

This clonotype was seen ten or more times. J is TRBJ1-2 and V is TRBV11-2; 8 bases line up with TRBD1. Looked up from germline, CDR1 is SGHAT and CDR2 is FQNNGV. The CDR3 totals 14 residues. The junction had 1 base not matched to a gene; V was cut back by 2 bases and J by 2 bases. Here the CDR3 reads CASSLTGGNYGYTF. CDR3 coding DNA: TGTGCCAGCAGCTTAACAGGGGGGAACTATGGCTACACCTTC.

As concerns this clonotype: The CDR3 does not end in the conserved phenylalanine or tryptophan, so this is likely a read error. V is TRBV4-3 and J is TRBJ2-7, with no clear D. The V and J ends lost 4 bases and 3 bases respectively, with 10 bases between them. CDR1 and CDR2 (germline): LGHNA, YSLEER. The length of the CDR3 is 13 residues. The CDR3 DNA sequence: TGCGCCAGCAGCCTCACCCTTGACTACGAGCAGTACTTA. The encoded protein is CASSLTLDYEQYL.

The chain has TRBV11-2 and TRBJ2-1; possibly TRBD1 for D (6 bases). This CDR3 has 16 residues. V was shortened by 5 bases and J by 0 bases, with 14 bases between the two germline ends. Germline V gene data show CDR1 as SGHAT and CDR2 as FQNNGV. DNA of the CDR3: TGTGCCAGCAGCCAGAACAGGGTTAGCTCCTACAATGAGCAGTTCTTC. Its protein product is CASSQNRVSSYNEQFF.

This clonotype showed up just a few times. The chain recombines TRBV23-1 with TRBJ2-1; weak D call: TRBD2 (6 bases). TRBV23-1 is annotated as an ORF whose role is uncertain. V lost 2 bases to trimming and J lost 7 bases, with 12 bases between them. The CDR3 has 14 amino acids. The chain's CDR3 is CASSQGRGVNEQFF. The DNA of the CDR3 is TGCGCCAGCAGTCAAGGTCGCGGGGTAAATGAGCAGTTCTTC.

The V and J genes are TRBV5-5 and TRBJ1-1; D uncertain. This CDR3 is built from 16 residues. Trimming removed 1 base from V and 1 base from J, with 14 bases in between. Germline loops: CDR1 SGHKS, CDR2 YYEKEE (reference sequence). The CDR3 region is CASSLREGSSNTEAFF. As DNA, the CDR3 is TGTGCCAGCAGCTTGAGGGAGGGCAGCTCGAACACTGAAGCTTTCTTT. Supplemented by reference TRBV5-5 and TRBJ1-1, the full variable domain reads DAGVTQSPTHLIKTRGQQVTLRCSPISGHKSVSWYQQVLGQGPQFIFQYYEKEERGRGNFPDRFSARQFPNYSSELNVNALLLGDSALYLCASSLREGSSNTEAFFGQGTRLTVV.

In the case of this clonotype: This may come from a read error, since a much larger clone is one base off. The V call is TRBV6-1, the J call TRBJ2-7, with D possibly TRBD1 on 6 matching bases. CDR1 is MNHNS, CDR2 SASEGT, per germline. The CDR3 length is 17 residues. In DNA, the CDR3 is TGTGCCATCAGTGAAGAGGAGACAGGTACAACCTCCTACGAGCAGTACTTC. This gives the protein CAISEEETGTTSYEQYF.

The sample holds a few counts of this clonotype. The CDR3 loop reads CSARTGTEAFF. The CDR3 DNA reads TGCAGTGCTAGGACAGGCACTGAAGCTTTCTTT. This chain uses TRBV20-1 with TRBJ1-1; a possible D gene is TRBD1 (6 bases). CDR1 and CDR2 from the germline V gene are DFQATT and SNEGSKA (reference sequence). The CDR3 totals 11 residues. The V end lost 3 bases, the J end lost 4 bases, and 6 bases lay between the germline ends.